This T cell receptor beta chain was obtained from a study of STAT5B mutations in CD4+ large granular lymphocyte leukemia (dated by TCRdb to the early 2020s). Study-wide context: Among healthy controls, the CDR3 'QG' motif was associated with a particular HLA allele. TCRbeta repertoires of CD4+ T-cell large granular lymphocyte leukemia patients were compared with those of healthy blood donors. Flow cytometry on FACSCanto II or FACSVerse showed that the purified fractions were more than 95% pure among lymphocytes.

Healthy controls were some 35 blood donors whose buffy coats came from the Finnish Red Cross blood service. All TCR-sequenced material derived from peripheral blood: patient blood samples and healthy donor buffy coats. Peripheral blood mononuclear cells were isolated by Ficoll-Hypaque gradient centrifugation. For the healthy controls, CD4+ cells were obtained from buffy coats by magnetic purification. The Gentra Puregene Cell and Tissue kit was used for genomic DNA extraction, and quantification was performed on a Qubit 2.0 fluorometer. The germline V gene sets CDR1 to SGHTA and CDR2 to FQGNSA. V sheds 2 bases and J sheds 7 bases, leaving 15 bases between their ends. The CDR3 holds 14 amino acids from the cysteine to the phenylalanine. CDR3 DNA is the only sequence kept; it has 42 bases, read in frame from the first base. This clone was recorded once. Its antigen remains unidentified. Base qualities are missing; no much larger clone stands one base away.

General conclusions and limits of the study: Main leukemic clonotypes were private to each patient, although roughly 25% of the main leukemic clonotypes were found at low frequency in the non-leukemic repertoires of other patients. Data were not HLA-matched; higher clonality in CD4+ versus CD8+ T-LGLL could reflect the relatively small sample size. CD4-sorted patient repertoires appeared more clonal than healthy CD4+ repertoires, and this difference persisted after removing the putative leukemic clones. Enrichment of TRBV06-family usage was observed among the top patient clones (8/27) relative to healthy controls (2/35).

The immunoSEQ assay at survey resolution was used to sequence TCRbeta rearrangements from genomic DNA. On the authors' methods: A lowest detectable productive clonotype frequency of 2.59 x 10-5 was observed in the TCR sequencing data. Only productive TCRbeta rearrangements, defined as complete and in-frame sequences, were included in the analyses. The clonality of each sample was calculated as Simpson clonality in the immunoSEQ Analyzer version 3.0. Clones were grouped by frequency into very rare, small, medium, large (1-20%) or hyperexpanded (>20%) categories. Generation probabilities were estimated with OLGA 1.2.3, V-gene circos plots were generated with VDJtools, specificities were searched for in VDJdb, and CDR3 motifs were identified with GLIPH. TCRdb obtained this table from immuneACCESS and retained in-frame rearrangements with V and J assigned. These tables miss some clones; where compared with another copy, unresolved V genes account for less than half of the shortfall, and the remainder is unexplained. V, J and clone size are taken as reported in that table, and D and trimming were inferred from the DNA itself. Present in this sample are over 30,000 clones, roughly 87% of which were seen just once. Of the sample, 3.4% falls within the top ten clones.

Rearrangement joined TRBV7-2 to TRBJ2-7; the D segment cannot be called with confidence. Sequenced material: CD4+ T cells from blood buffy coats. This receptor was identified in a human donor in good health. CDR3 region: CASSLQVGPKEQYF. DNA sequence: TGTGCCAGCAGCTTACAAGTTGGACCTAAAGAGCAGTACTTC. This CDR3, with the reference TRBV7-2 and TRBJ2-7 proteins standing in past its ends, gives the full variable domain GAGVSQSPSNKVTEKGKDVELRCDPISGHTALYWYRQSLGQGLEFLIYFQGNSAPDKSGLPSDRFSAERTGGSVSTLTIQRTQQEDSAVYLCASSLQVGPKEQYFGPGTRLTVT.